These T cell receptor beta chains were read from a single sample in a study of tumor-infiltrating lymphocytes in localized non-small cell lung cancer. Generated by immunoSEQ multiplex PCR, the TCRdb table keeps only in-frame clones and is missing some. The data contain 21,000 or so clones, 60% to 80% of them seen just once; the ten biggest clones take up around 3.3%. Sample: lung tumor tissue. The receptors originated from a human donor with non-small cell lung cancer. Each CDR3 is given with its conserved first and last residue. The D gene is left open where the match is weak. Rows may omit the clone size; those that give it use once, few, many or a size class.

clone size: -
V gene: TRBV6-5
J gene: TRBJ1-2
D gene: TRBD1
CDR3 DNA: TGTGCCAGCAGTTACGTTTTGACAGGGCGATCCTATGGCTACACCTTC
CDR3 protein: CASSYVLTGRSYGYTF

clone size: few
V gene: TRBV21-1
J gene: TRBJ2-3
D gene: -
CDR3 DNA: TGTGCCAGCAGCAAAGGGGCATCGGTTAGCACAGATACGCAGTATTTT
CDR3 protein: CASSKGASVSTDTQYF

clone size: -
V gene: TRBV2
J gene: TRBJ2-7
D gene: -
CDR3 DNA: TGTGCCAGCAGGGTCCCCTACAGCGGCTACGAGCAGTACTTC
CDR3 protein: CASRVPYSGYEQYF

clone size: few
V gene: TRBV5-1
J gene: TRBJ2-7
D gene: -
CDR3 DNA: TGCGCCAGCAGCCAAAACGGGGGAGGTCCCGAGCAGTACTTC
CDR3 protein: CASSQNGGGPEQYF

clone size: -
V gene: TRBV7-9
J gene: TRBJ1-4
D gene: TRBD1
CDR3 DNA: TGTGCCAGCGGGGGACAGGGGAATGAAAAACTGTTTTTT
CDR3 protein: CASGGQGNEKLFF

clone size: -
V gene: TRBV11-3
J gene: TRBJ2-2
D gene: TRBD2
CDR3 DNA: TGTGCCAGCAGCAGACTAGCGGGAGACACCGGGGAGCTGTTTTTT
CDR3 protein: CASSRLAGDTGELFF

clone size: -
V gene: TRBV18
J gene: TRBJ1-2
D gene: -
CDR3 DNA: TGTGCCAGCTCACCACAATCTTCTAACTATGGCTACACCTTC
CDR3 protein: CASSPQSSNYGYTF

clone size: few
V gene: TRBV28
J gene: TRBJ1-5
D gene: -
CDR3 DNA: TGTGCCAGCAGTTTGGACGGAGCCAATCAGCCCCAGCATTTT
CDR3 protein: CASSLDGANQPQHF

clone size: few
V gene: TRBV20-1
J gene: TRBJ1-2
D gene: -
CDR3 DNA: TGCAGTGCTGGGACGGCCGATGGCTACACCTTC
CDR3 protein: CSAGTADGYTF

clone size: -
V gene: TRBV28
J gene: TRBJ2-7
D gene: TRBD2
CDR3 DNA: TGTGCCAGCTCGACTAGCGGTAATACCTACGAGCAGTACTTC
CDR3 protein: CASSTSGNTYEQYF

clone size: -
V gene: TRBV28
J gene: TRBJ2-1
D gene: TRBD1
CDR3 DNA: TGTGCCAGCAGCCTGGGACAGGTCCCTGAGCAGTTCTTC
CDR3 protein: CASSLGQVPEQFF

clone size: -
V gene: TRBV14
J gene: TRBJ1-1
D gene: -
CDR3 DNA: TGTGCCAGCAGCCAAGATGCCCAATCGAACACTGAAGCTTTCTTT
CDR3 protein: CASSQDAQSNTEAFF

clone size: -
V gene: TRBV10-2
J gene: TRBJ2-1
D gene: -
CDR3 DNA: TGCGCCAGCTCCGGGGGTGTGACAGGGCTTAGGAATGAGCAGTTCTTC
CDR3 protein: CASSGGVTGLRNEQFF

clone size: few
V gene: TRBV18
J gene: TRBJ2-7
D gene: -
CDR3 DNA: TGTGCCAGCTCACCGAGGGCAGGGCCCTACGAGCAGTACTTC
CDR3 protein: CASSPRAGPYEQYF

clone size: -
V gene: TRBV27
J gene: TRBJ2-2
D gene: -
CDR3 DNA: TGTGCCAGCAGTTTCGACGGACAAACGTTATCCGGGGAGCTGTTTTTT
CDR3 protein: CASSFDGQTLSGELFF

clone size: -
V gene: TRBV5-1
J gene: TRBJ2-3
D gene: TRBD2
CDR3 DNA: TGCGCCAGCAGCTTGGGAGCGGGAGCGGCAGATACGCAGTATTTT
CDR3 protein: CASSLGAGAADTQYF

clone size: -
V gene: TRBV30
J gene: TRBJ1-4
D gene: -
CDR3 DNA: TGTGCCTGGAGCCCCCTTTCCACACGGGGTGAAAAACTGTTTTTT
CDR3 protein: CAWSPLSTRGEKLFF

clone size: once
V gene: TRBV7-9
J gene: TRBJ1-4
D gene: -
CDR3 DNA: TGTGCCAGCAGCCAAGAGCCTCCGGGGCTCCCGGCAACTAATGAAAAACTGTTTTTT
CDR3 protein: CASSQEPPGLPATNEKLFF

clone size: -
V gene: TRBV29-1
J gene: TRBJ1-1
D gene: -
CDR3 DNA: TGCAGCGTTGTTATGGGGAGATCCACTGAAGCTTTCTTT
CDR3 protein: CSVVMGRSTEAFF

clone size: once
V gene: TRBV5-1
J gene: TRBJ2-7
D gene: TRBD1
CDR3 DNA: TGCGCCAGCAGCCTTCGGACAGGGGATAACGAGCAGTACTTC
CDR3 protein: CASSLRTGDNEQYF

clone size: -
V gene: TRBV6-6
J gene: TRBJ1-2
D gene: -
CDR3 DNA: TGTGCCAGCAGCCTACAGGGAAACTATGGCTACACCTTC
CDR3 protein: CASSLQGNYGYTF

clone size: -
V gene: TRBV7-2
J gene: TRBJ2-5
D gene: TRBD2
CDR3 DNA: TGTGCCAGCAGCTGGCGGGGGGCGGAGACCCAGTACTTC
CDR3 protein: CASSWRGAETQYF

clone size: -
V gene: TRBV10-3
J gene: TRBJ1-2
D gene: -
CDR3 DNA: TGTGCCATCAGTGAGTCAAAGGACGGATTTAACTATGGCTACACCTTC
CDR3 protein: CAISESKDGFNYGYTF

clone size: -
V gene: TRBV6-5
J gene: TRBJ1-5
D gene: -
CDR3 DNA: TGTGCCAGCAGTAGGGTGAGCAATCAGCCCCAGCATTTT
CDR3 protein: CASSRVSNQPQHF

clone size: -
V gene: TRBV5-4
J gene: TRBJ2-2
D gene: -
CDR3 DNA: TGTGCCAGCAGCCAGGCGGCGGGTACTATTACCGGGGAGCTGTTTTTT
CDR3 protein: CASSQAAGTITGELFF

clone size: -
V gene: TRBV7-2
J gene: TRBJ1-1
D gene: -
CDR3 DNA: TGTGCCAGCAGCTTAGAATCTCGCGGTGAAGCTTTCTTT
CDR3 protein: CASSLESRGEAFF

clone size: -
V gene: TRBV18
J gene: TRBJ1-2
D gene: -
CDR3 DNA: TGTGCCAGCTCACCACCGAATGAAGCTAACTATGGCTACACCTTC
CDR3 protein: CASSPPNEANYGYTF

clone size: few
V gene: TRBV27
J gene: TRBJ2-3
D gene: -
CDR3 DNA: TGTGCCAGCAGTTTTTTTTCCCGGATTAGCACAGATACGCAGTATTTT
CDR3 protein: CASSFFSRISTDTQYF

clone size: -
V gene: TRBV7-9
J gene: TRBJ2-3
D gene: TRBD1
CDR3 DNA: TGTGCCAGCAGCATCGGACAGGGACCAGATACGCAGTATTTT
CDR3 protein: CASSIGQGPDTQYF

clone size: -
V gene: TRBV5-4
J gene: TRBJ2-5
D gene: -
CDR3 DNA: TGTGCCAGCAGCTTGGATACCCCCGGGGGGCCCCAGTACTTC
CDR3 protein: CASSLDTPGGPQYF

clone size: few
V gene: TRBV2
J gene: TRBJ2-5
D gene: TRBD1
CDR3 DNA: TGTGCCAGCGGACTTGGGACAGGTGTAGGGGAGACCCAGTACTTC
CDR3 protein: CASGLGTGVGETQYF

clone size: -
V gene: TRBV9
J gene: TRBJ2-5
D gene: -
CDR3 DNA: TGTGCCAGCAGCGTAGAAGGGGCAGAGACCCAGTACTTC
CDR3 protein: CASSVEGAETQYF

clone size: -
V gene: TRBV5-1
J gene: TRBJ2-1
D gene: TRBD1
CDR3 DNA: TGCGCCAGCAGCCCCGGACAGGGGACGTACAATGAGCAGTTCTTC
CDR3 protein: CASSPGQGTYNEQFF

clone size: -
V gene: TRBV4-1
J gene: TRBJ2-7
D gene: -
CDR3 DNA: TGCGCCAGCAGCCCAGGGACTTTGGGGTACGAGCAGTACTTC
CDR3 protein: CASSPGTLGYEQYF

clone size: -
V gene: TRBV6-1
J gene: TRBJ2-1
D gene: TRBD2
CDR3 DNA: TGTGCCAGCAGTGAAAAATCGAGACTAGCGGGAGGGGGTGAGCAGTTCTTC
CDR3 protein: CASSEKSRLAGGGEQFF

clone size: -
V gene: TRBV9
J gene: TRBJ2-2
D gene: TRBD2
CDR3 DNA: TGTGCCAGCAGCGTAGGGAATAGCGGGAGATCCGGGGAGCTGTTTTTT
CDR3 protein: CASSVGNSGRSGELFF

clone size: -
V gene: TRBV15
J gene: TRBJ2-7
D gene: -
CDR3 DNA: TGTGCCACCAGCAGAGATGTGGGGTACTACGAGCAGTACTTC
CDR3 protein: CATSRDVGYYEQYF

clone size: -
V gene: TRBV6-5
J gene: TRBJ1-2
D gene: -
CDR3 DNA: TGTGCCAGCAGTTACAGGTGGGCCACGAACTATGGCTACACCTTC
CDR3 protein: CASSYRWATNYGYTF

clone size: -
V gene: TRBV6-5
J gene: TRBJ2-4
D gene: -
CDR3 DNA: TGTGCCAGCAGTTATTTGGCAGGGGCCAAAAACATTCAGTACTTC
CDR3 protein: CASSYLAGAKNIQYF

clone size: -
V gene: TRBV2
J gene: TRBJ2-1
D gene: TRBD2
CDR3 DNA: TGTGCCAGCAGACCAGCGGGAGGGTCAGGCAATGAGCAGTTCTTC
CDR3 protein: CASRPAGGSGNEQFF

clone size: -
V gene: TRBV14
J gene: TRBJ1-5
D gene: -
CDR3 DNA: TGTGCCAGCAGCCAAGAGCCCTGGCAGCCCCAGCATTTT
CDR3 protein: CASSQEPWQPQHF

clone size: -
V gene: TRBV5-1
J gene: TRBJ2-5
D gene: TRBD2
CDR3 DNA: TGCGCCAGCTCGCTAGCGGGAGGGCCGGAGACCCAGTACTTC
CDR3 protein: CASSLAGGPETQYF

clone size: once
V gene: TRBV5-4
J gene: TRBJ2-5
D gene: -
CDR3 DNA: TGTGCCAGTAGACATCAGGAAGAGACCCAGTACTTC
CDR3 protein: CASRHQEETQYF

clone size: -
V gene: TRBV9
J gene: TRBJ2-5
D gene: -
CDR3 DNA: TGTGCCAGCAGCGTAGGCCCAGGAGGGGTCCAAGAGACCCAGTACTTC
CDR3 protein: CASSVGPGGVQETQYF

clone size: -
V gene: TRBV7-2
J gene: TRBJ2-7
D gene: TRBD1
CDR3 DNA: TGTGCCAGCAGACCCGGGACAGGGCTCTACGAGCAGTACTTC
CDR3 protein: CASRPGTGLYEQYF

clone size: -
V gene: TRBV7-2
J gene: TRBJ2-1
D gene: -
CDR3 DNA: TGTGCCAGCAGCTTAGAACGTAATGAGCAGTTCTTC
CDR3 protein: CASSLERNEQFF

clone size: -
V gene: TRBV7-2
J gene: TRBJ2-1
D gene: TRBD2
CDR3 DNA: TGTGCCAGCAGCTTATCGGGAGGGCCGACTGAGCAGTTCTTC
CDR3 protein: CASSLSGGPTEQFF

clone size: -
V gene: TRBV30
J gene: TRBJ2-2
D gene: TRBD1
CDR3 DNA: TGTGCCTGGTCCGCGGGACAGGGAAACACCGGGGAGCTGTTTTTT
CDR3 protein: CAWSAGQGNTGELFF

clone size: -
V gene: TRBV27
J gene: TRBJ2-1
D gene: TRBD2
CDR3 DNA: TGTGCCAGCAGTTCCCATCAGGGGACTAGCGGGAGAAGGTTCTTC
CDR3 protein: CASSSHQGTSGRRFF